This T cell receptor beta chain was documented in a study of blood T cell repertoires in COVID-19. Study-level information: There were acute and convalescent COVID-19 samples, and they came from the United States, Italy and Spain.

The germline CDR1 and CDR2 sequences are MGHDK and SYGVNS. V was clipped by 8 bases and J by 5 bases; unmatched bases: 8. The CDR3 totals 14 residues. Recruits, aged about 18 to 89 years, lived in approximately 26 US areas. Authors' data handling: Estimation of nucleated cell counts was performed using reference gene primer amplification. The data were produced by immunoSEQ multiplex PCR, yet TCRdb's version contains in-frame clones alone and is incomplete. V and J calls plus clone size are reproduced from that table; the DNA served to infer D and trimming. The sample gives 200,000 or so clones, around 89% of which show up once; roughly 2.8% is in the top ten.

The sample taken for sequencing was PBMCs or T cells enriched from blood (not recorded which). The clonotype was recovered from a woman in her twenties or thirties who had recovered from COVID-19. This rearrangement joins TRBV25-1 to TRBJ2-5; 10 positions match TRBD1. In nucleotides, the CDR3 is TGTGCCAGCCTGGGGACAGGGGTCTGGGAGACCCAGTACTTC. Protein product: CASLGTGVWETQYF.